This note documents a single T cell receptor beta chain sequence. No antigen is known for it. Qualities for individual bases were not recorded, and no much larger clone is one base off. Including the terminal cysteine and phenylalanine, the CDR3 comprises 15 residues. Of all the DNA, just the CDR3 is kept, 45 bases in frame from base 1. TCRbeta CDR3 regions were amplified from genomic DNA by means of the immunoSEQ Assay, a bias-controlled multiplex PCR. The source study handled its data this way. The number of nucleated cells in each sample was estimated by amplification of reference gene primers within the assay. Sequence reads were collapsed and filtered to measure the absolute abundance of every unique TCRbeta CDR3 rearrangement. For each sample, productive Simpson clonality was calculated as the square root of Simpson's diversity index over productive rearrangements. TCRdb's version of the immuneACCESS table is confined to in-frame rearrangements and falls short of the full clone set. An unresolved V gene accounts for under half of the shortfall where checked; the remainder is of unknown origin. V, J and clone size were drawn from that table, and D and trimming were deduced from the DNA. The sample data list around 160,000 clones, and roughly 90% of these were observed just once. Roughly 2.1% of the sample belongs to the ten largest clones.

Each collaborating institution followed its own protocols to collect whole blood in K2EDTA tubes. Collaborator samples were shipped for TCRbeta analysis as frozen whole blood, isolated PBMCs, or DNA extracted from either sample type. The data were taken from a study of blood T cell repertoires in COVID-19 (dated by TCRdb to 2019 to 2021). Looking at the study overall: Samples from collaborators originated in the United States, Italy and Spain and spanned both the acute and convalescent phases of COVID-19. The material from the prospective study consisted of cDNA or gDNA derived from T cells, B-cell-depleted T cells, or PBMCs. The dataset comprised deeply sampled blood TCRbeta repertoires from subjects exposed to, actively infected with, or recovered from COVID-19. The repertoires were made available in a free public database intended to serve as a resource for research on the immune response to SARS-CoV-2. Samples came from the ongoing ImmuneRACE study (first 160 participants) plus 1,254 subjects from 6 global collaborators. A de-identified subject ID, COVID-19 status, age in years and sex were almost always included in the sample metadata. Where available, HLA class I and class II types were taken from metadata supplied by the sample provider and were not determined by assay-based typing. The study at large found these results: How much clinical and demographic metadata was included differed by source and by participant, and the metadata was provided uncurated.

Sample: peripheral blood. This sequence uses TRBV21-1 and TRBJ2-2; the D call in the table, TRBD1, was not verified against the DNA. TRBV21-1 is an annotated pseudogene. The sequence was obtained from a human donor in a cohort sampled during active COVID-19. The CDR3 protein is CASSKRTGGTGELFF. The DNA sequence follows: TGTGCCAGCAGCAAAAGGACAGGGGGCACCGGGGAGCTGTTTTTT.